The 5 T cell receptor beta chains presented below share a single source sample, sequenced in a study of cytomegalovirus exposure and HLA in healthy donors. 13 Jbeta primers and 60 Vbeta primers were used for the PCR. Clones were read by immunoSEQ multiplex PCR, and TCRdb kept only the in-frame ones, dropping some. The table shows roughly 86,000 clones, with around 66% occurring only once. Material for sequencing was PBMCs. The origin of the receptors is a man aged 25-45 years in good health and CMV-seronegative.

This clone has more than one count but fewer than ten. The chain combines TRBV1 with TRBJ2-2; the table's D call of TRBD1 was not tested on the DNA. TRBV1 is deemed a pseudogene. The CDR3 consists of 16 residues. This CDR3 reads CTTISKGPPKTGELFF. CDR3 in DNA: TGCACCACTATTTCAAAGGGGCCACCTAAGACCGGGGAGCTGTTTTTT.

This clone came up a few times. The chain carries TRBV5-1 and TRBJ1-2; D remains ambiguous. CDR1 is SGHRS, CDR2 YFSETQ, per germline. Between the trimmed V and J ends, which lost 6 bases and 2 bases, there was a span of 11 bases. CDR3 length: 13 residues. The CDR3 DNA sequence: TGCGCCAGCACCTTCGGCGGGAACTATGGCTACACCTTC. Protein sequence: CASTFGGNYGYTF.

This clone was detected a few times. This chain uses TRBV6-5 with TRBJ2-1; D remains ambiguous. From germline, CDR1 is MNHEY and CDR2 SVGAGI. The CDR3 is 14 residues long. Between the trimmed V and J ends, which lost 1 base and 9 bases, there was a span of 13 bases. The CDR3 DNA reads TGTGCCAGCAGTTACTTATCGCCCCTCGGTGAGCAGTTCTTC. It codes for CASSYLSPLGEQFF.

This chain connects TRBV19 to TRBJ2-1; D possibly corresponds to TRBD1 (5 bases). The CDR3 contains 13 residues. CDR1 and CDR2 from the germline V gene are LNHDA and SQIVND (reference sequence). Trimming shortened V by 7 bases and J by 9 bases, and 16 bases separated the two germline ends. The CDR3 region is CASKGAEGLEQFF. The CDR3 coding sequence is TGTGCCAGTAAAGGGGCGGAAGGGCTTGAGCAGTTCTTC.

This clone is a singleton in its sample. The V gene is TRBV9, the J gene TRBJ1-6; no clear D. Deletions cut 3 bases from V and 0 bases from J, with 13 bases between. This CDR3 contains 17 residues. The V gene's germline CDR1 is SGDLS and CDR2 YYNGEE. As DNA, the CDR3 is TGTGCCAGCAGCGGGTGGCTTGGGAGCTCCTATAATTCACCCCTCCACTTT. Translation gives CASSGWLGSSYNSPLHF.